This T cell receptor beta chain originates from a study of response to subunit inactivated influenza vaccine. This clonotype was counted only a few times. Germline CDR1 is LGHNA and CDR2 is YNFKEQ. The length of the CDR3 is 15 residues. The ends were cut back, 0 bases at V and 6 bases at J, with 14 bases in the middle. TCRdb independently ran MiXCR on the RT-PCR reads; one entry per CDR3 protein. The repertoire has hundreds of thousands of distinct CDR3 sequences, 15% to 20% of them found once; the top ten carry about a tenth. The receptor comes from a man in his forties or fifties who received an inactivated influenza vaccine. The chain joins TRBV4-2 to TRBJ1-2; D is possibly TRBD1 (5 bases). The source was PBMCs from blood, collected 5 to 6 days after vaccination. The CDR3 here is CASSQDPGLANGYTF. In nucleotides, the CDR3 is TGTGCCAGCAGCCAAGATCCGGGGCTCGCCAATGGCTACACCTTC.